One TCR beta chain is described in this entry. Antigen unknown. The data stem from a study of early T cells in non-severe SARS-CoV-2 infection. Across the whole study: Chains stayed unpaired after sequencing of bulk RNA from unsorted whole blood.

This CDR3 contains 15 residues. Per germline, CDR1 SGHDN and CDR2 FVKESK. V shed 4 bases and J 2 bases; nucleotides not matched to a gene: 4. Findings and limits, study-wide: In VDJdb matching, anti-spike CD8 responses were favored while private and CD4 specificities went missing.

Attached unique molecular identifiers marked individual cDNA molecules. TCRdb fed the 5' RACE reads into MiXCR, producing one record per CDR3 protein. The table has roughly 100,000 distinct CDR3 sequences, around 15% seen once. The sequence was collected from an adult who was a healthcare worker with PCR-confirmed SARS-CoV-2 infection or an uninfected control (not recorded which). Sequences were obtained from whole blood. The rearrangement links TRBV14 to TRBJ1-3, with 8 bases lining up with TRBD1. The CDR3 is CASSRMTGAGNTIYF. Written as DNA, the CDR3 is TGTGCCAGCAGCCGAATGACAGGGGCTGGAAACACCATATATTTT.